This entry features one T cell receptor beta chain sequence. TCRdb re-called the 5' RACE reads; every CDR3 protein appears as one record, without DNA. The table for this sample gives about 330,000 distinct CDR3 sequences. The data derive from a study of monozygotic twins with inflammatory bowel disease. Germline V gene lookup returns CDR1 MDHEN and CDR2 SYDVKM. CDR3 length: 14 residues. The V call is TRBV28, the J call TRBJ2-5; with no DNA, the TCRdb D assignment of TRBD1 cannot be verified. The clonotype comes from a human donor with ulcerative colitis or Crohn's disease, or a healthy co-twin of an affected twin (not recorded which). The sample consisted of blood. The CDR3 region is CASSSRTGWETQYF.